Listed below are T cell receptor beta chains from one sample, sequenced in a study of PD-1 blockade in classical Hodgkin lymphoma. Assay: immunoSEQ multiplex PCR; the TCRdb copy retains only in-frame clones and omits some. This table holds tens of thousands of clones, 73% found once. Sequencing used peripheral blood mononuclear cells (PBMCs), obtained at baseline. The receptor source for this set is a human donor with classical Hodgkin lymphoma. Both conserved end residues are part of each CDR3. D genes are given only for firm matches. Size tells how often a clone was seen (once, few, many) or the class of an expanded clone, and some rows leave it out.

>TRBJ2-5|NA|14|TRBV5-1|few
CASSPRQGRETQYF
TGCGCCAGCAGCCCCCGTCAGGGAAGAGAGACCCAGTACTTC
>TRBJ2-7|TRBD2|16|TRBV2|NA
CASSPPGLAGGREQYF
TGTGCCAGCAGCCCGCCAGGACTAGCGGGAGGGCGCGAGCAGTACTTC
>TRBJ2-7|TRBD2|17|TRBV6-1|NA
CASSEAPSGRAVYEQYF
TGTGCCAGCAGTGAAGCGCCTAGCGGGAGGGCCGTGTACGAGCAGTACTTC
>TRBJ1-1|NA|14|TRBV19|NA
CASSPARIYTEAFF
TGTGCCAGTAGCCCAGCCAGGATTTACACTGAAGCTTTCTTT
>TRBJ1-1|TRBD1|15|TRBV19|NA
CASNGGDRGWTEAFF
TGTGCCAGTAATGGGGGGGACAGGGGATGGACTGAAGCTTTCTTT
>TRBJ1-1|NA|13|TRBV30|few
CAWSAEGYTEAFF
TGTGCCTGGAGTGCGGAGGGGTACACTGAAGCTTTCTTT
>TRBJ2-7|TRBD2|15|TRBV2|NA
CASSALLAGVYEQYF
TGTGCCAGCAGTGCATTACTAGCGGGAGTATACGAGCAGTACTTC
>TRBJ2-2|NA|12|TRBV6-5|NA
CASSSGTLELFF
TGTGCCAGCAGTTCCGGGACTTTAGAGCTGTTTTTT
>TRBJ1-1|NA|14|TRBV11-2|few
CASSLPPRNTEAFF
TGTGCCAGCAGCTTACCCCCCCGGAACACTGAAGCTTTCTTT
>TRBJ1-2|NA|12|TRBV25-1|once
CASEGSAYGYTF
TGTGCCAGCGAGGGTAGCGCCTATGGCTACACCTTC
>TRBJ1-1|TRBD1|16|TRBV7-3|NA
CASSLTGQGWATEAFF
TGTGCCAGCAGCTTAACTGGACAGGGGTGGGCCACTGAAGCTTTCTTT